This T cell receptor beta chain was retrieved from a study of T-cell reconstitution after alpha-beta-depleted transplantation in children listed by TCRdb under 2016. Context from the whole study: The study quantitatively tracked T-cell immune reconstitution after TCRalphabeta/CD19-depleted allogeneic hematopoietic cell transplantation in children using TCR repertoire profiling. Overall results and qualifications from the work: About two months after transplant, the apparently early recovery of alphabetaT-cell counts reportedly depended on just several hundred clones that had expanded rapidly and came from non-depleted graft cells. In some patients, the high TCRbeta diversity seen at day 60 was put down to recipient T cells and intrathymic progenitors that had survived conditioning. The frequencies of hyperexpanded clones fell over the following months, and after one year, T-cell counts and TCRbeta diversity were mostly attributed to newly produced T cells.

Taken with the paper, the label for treatment or condition translates to: allogeneic hematopoietic cell transplantation with graft depleted of TCRalphabeta T cells and CD19 B cells. The transplant recipients were children given TCRalphabeta/CD19-depleted allogeneic hematopoietic cell grafts. Spanning cysteine to phenylalanine, the CDR3 consists of 14 amino acids. CDR3 DNA is the only sequence kept; it has 42 bases, read in frame from the first base. CDR1 and CDR2 (DFQATT, SNEGSKA) derive from the germline V gene (reference sequence). The junction shows trimming of 7 bases on V and 3 bases on J, plus 19 bases between the germline ends. This clonotype was counted between two and nine times. The specificity of this receptor is unknown. The record has no base qualities; no much larger clone is one base away. Library generation was performed with PCR. The sample was run on an Illumina HiSeq 2500. Molecular barcoding was employed in the preparation of TCR libraries, with unique molecular identifiers being used to normalize TCRbeta repertoire quantification. TCRdb ran its own pipeline on the public reads, namely fastp trimming at Q25 and MiXCR clone calling, and kept in-frame beta chains. When rows share a CDR3 protein, they turn into one entry using the most common DNA and genes. This sample comprises some 150,000 distinct CDR3 sequences, roughly 8.8% of them detected only once. The ten largest clones represent 15% to 20% of the sample.

The sample here was PBMCs, mostly from graft donor cells, taken 180 days after TCRalphabeta/CD19-depleted stem cell transplant. Recombination connected TRBV20-1 to TRBJ2-7; perhaps TRBD1 is the D gene, with 6 bases matching. The source is a female patient aged 2-9 years who had a stem cell transplant for congenital amegakaryocytic thrombocytopenia, so the T cells may come from the graft donor. This receptor carries the CDR3 CSGKEAARGYEQYF. Here is the DNA: TGCAGTGGGAAGGAGGCGGCCAGGGGCTACGAGCAGTACTTC.